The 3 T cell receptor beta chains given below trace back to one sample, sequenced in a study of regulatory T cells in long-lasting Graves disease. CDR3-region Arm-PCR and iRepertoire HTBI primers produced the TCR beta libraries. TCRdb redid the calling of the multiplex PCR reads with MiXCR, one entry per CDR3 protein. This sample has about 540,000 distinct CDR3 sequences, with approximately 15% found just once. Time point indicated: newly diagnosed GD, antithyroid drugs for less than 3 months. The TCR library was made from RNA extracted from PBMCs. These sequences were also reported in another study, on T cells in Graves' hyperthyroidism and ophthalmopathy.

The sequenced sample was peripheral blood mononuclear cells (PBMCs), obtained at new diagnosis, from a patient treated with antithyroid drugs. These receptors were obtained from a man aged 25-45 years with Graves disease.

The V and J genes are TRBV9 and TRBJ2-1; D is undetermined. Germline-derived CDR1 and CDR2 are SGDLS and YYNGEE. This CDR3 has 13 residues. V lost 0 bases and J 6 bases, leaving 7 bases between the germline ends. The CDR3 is CASSVELLNEQFF. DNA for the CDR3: TGTGCCAGCAGCGTAGAACTGCTCAATGAGCAGTTCTTC.

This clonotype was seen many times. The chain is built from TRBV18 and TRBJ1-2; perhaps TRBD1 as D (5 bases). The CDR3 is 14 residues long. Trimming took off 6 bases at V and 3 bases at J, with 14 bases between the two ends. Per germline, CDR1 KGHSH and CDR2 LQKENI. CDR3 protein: CASSRRGADYGYTF. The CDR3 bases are TGTGCCAGCTCCCGCCGAGGGGCGGACTATGGCTACACCTTC.

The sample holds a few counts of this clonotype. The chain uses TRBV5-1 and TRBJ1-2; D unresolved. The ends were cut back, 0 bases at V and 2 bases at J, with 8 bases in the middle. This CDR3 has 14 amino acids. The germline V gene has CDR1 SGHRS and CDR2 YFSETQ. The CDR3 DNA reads TGCGCCAGCAGCTTGGACACGAAGAACTATGGCTACACCTTC. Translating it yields CASSLDTKNYGYTF.